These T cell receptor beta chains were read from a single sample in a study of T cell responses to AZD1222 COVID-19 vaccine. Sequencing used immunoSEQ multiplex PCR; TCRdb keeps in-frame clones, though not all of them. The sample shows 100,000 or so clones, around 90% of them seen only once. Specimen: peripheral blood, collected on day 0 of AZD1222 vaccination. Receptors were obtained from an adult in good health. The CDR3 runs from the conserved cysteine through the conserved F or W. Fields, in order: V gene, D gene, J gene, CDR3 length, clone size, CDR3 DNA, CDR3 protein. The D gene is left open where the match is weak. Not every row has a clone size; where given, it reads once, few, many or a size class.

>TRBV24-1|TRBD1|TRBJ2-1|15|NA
TGTGCCACCAGCGGACCGGACAGGGGTAGGAATGAGCAGTTCTTC
CATSGPDRGRNEQFF
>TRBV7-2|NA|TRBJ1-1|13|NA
TGTGCCAGCAGCTTACGGCAGTTAGTTGAAGCTTTCTTT
CASSLRQLVEAFF
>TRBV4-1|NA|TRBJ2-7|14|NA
TGCGCCAGCAGCCAAGGTGAGAGGGGAGAGCGGCAGTACTTC
CASSQGERGERQYF
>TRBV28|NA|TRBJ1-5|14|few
TGTGCCAGCAGTATTGAGGCTATCAATCAGCCCCAGCATTTT
CASSIEAINQPQHF
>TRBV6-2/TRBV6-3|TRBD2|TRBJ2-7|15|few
TGTGCCAGCATCCCCAGCGGGGGCAGCTCCTACGAGCAGTACTTC
CASIPSGGSSYEQYF
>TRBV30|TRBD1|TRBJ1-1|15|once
TGTGCCTGGGCCCGGGACAGGGGGTTGGTTGCTGAAGCTTTCTTT
CAWARDRGLVAEAFF
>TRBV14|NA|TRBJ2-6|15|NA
TGTGCCAGCAGCCTCCGTTTCTCTGGGGCCAACGTCCTGACTTTC
CASSLRFSGANVLTF
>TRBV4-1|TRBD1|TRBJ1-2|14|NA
TGCGCCAGCAGCACCCGGACAGGGCCATATGGCTACACCTTC
CASSTRTGPYGYTF
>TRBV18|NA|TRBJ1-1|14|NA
TGTGCCAGCTCACGGGCCAATCCGAACACTGAAGCTTTCTTT
CASSRANPNTEAFF
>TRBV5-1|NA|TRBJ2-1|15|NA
TGCGCCAGCAGCTTTCCAGGCAGCTCCTACAATGAGCAGTTCTTC
CASSFPGSSYNEQFF
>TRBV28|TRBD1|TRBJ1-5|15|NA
TGTGCCAGCAGAATCAGGGGGCGTAGCAATCAGCCCCAGCATTTT
CASRIRGRSNQPQHF
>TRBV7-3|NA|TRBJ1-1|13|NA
TGTGCCAGCAGCTCGGACAGAAACACTGAAGCTTTCTTT
CASSSDRNTEAFF
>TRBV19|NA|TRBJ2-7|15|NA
TGTGCCAGTAGTACCCGGACAGCGCAGACCTACGAGCAGTACTTC
CASSTRTAQTYEQYF
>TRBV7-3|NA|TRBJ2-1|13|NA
TGTGCCAGCAGCTTGGGGACCGGCAATGAGCAGTTCTTC
CASSLGTGNEQFF
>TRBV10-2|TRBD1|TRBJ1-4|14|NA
TGCGCCAGCAGGCCCGGGACAGGGAATGAAAAACTGTTTTTT
CASRPGTGNEKLFF
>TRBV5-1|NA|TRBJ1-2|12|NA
TGCGCCAGCAGTCCGGACAGCGATGGCTACACCTTC
CASSPDSDGYTF
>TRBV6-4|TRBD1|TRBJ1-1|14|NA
TGTGCCAGCAGTGAGGGGGGAGGGGGCGAGAAAACTTTCTTT
CASSEGGGGEKTFF
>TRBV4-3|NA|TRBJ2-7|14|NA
TGCGCCAGCAGCCAAGATCTCGGCGGCTACGAGCAGTACTTC
CASSQDLGGYEQYF
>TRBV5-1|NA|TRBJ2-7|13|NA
TGCGCCAGCAAGCTTAGGGGTCTCGACGAGCAGTACTTC
CASKLRGLDEQYF
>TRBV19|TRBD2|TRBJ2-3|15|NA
TGTGCCAGTAGTACCGGGACTAGCAGCACAGATACGCAGTATTTT
CASSTGTSSTDTQYF
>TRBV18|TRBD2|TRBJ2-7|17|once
TGTGCCAGCTCACCACGAGGAGGCCCGGGAGGCTCCTACGAGCAGTACTTC
CASSPRGGPGGSYEQYF
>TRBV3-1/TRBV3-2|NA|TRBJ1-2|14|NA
TGTGCCAGCAGCCAAACGACCCGGTCTGATGTAGACACCTTC
CASSQTTRSDVDTF
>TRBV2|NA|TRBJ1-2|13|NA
TGTGCCAGCAGTGAAAGGTCGAATAGTGGCTACACCTTC
CASSERSNSGYTF
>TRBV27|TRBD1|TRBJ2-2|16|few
TGTGCCAGCTCAAAACCGACAGGGGGCTGGACCGGGGAGCTGTTTTTT
CASSKPTGGWTGELFF
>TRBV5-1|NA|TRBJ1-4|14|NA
TGCGCCAGCAGCTTCGGGCAACCTAATGAAAAACTGTTTTTT
CASSFGQPNEKLFF
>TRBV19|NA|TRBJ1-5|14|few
TGTGCCAGTAGGAGGACAGTCTCCAATCAGCCCCAGCATTTT
CASRRTVSNQPQHF
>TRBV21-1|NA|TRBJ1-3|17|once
TGTGCCAGCAGCAAACTTATGGGGGTCTTCTCTGGAAACACCATATATTTT
CASSKLMGVFSGNTIYF
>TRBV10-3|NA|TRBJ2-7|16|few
TGTGCCATCAGTGACCAAACTAGGACGTTGGCCTACGAGCAGTACTTC
CAISDQTRTLAYEQYF
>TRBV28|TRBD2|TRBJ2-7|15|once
TGTGCCAGCAGTGGGTCTAGCGGGAGTCGTTACGAGCAGTACTTC
CASSGSSGSRYEQYF
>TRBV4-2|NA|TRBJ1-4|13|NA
TGTGCCAGCAGCCAAGGCCAGAATGAAAAACTGTTTTTT
CASSQGQNEKLFF
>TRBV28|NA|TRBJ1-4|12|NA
TGTGCCATTAAACGGTCTAATGAAAAACTGTTTTTT
CAIKRSNEKLFF
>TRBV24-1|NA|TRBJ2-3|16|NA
TGTGCCACCAGTGATTCCGACAGGTCTAGCACAGATACGCAGTATTTT
CATSDSDRSSTDTQYF
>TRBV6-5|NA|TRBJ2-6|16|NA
TGTGCCAGCAGTTACTCGAGGTCTCCAGGGGCCAACGTCCTGACTTTC
CASSYSRSPGANVLTF
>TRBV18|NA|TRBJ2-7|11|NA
TGTGCCAGCTCACAAGAGTACGAGCAGTACTTC
CASSQEYEQYF
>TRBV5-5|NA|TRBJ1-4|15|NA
TGTGCCAGCAGCCCGGGCCCAACAACTAATGAAAAACTGTTTTTT
CASSPGPTTNEKLFF
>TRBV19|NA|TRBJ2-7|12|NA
TGTGCCAGTAGTATAGGAGGCCCCGAGCAGTACTTC
CASSIGGPEQYF
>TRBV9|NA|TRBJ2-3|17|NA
TGTGCCAGCAGCCCCCGGGACTTTCCTTCTAGCACAGATACGCAGTATTTT
CASSPRDFPSSTDTQYF
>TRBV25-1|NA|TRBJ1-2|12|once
TGTGCCAGCATTGGGCATAACTATGGCTACACCTTC
CASIGHNYGYTF
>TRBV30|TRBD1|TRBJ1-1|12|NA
TGTGCCTGGAACCGGGACAGGCCTGAAGCTTTCTTT
CAWNRDRPEAFF
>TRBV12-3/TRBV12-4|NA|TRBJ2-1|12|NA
TGTGCCAGCTGCCTAGCACCCAATGAGCAGTTCTTC
CASCLAPNEQFF
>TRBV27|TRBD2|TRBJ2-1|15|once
TGTGCCAGCAGCCCCGGGGGCGGGGGGTACAATGAGCAGTTCTTC
CASSPGGGGYNEQFF
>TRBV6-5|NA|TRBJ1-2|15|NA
TGTGCCAGCAGAGTCTGGGGCCCCGGGAACTATGGCTACACCTTC
CASRVWGPGNYGYTF
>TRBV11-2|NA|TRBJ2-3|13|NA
TGTGCCAGCAGCTTAGGACCGGGGGATACGCAGTATTTT
CASSLGPGDTQYF
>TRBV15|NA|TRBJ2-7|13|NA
TGTGCCACCAGCAGGAGACCGGTCTACGAGCAGTACTTC
CATSRRPVYEQYF
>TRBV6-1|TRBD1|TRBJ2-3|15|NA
TGTGCCAGCACCCAACGGGGACAGGGGTTAGATACGCAGTATTTT
CASTQRGQGLDTQYF
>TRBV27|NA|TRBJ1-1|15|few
TGTGCCAGCAGTCCCCGGTCCAGTCTGAACACTGAAGCTTTCTTT
CASSPRSSLNTEAFF
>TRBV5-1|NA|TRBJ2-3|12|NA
TGCGCCAGCAGCGAGGGCGGGGATACGCAGTATTTT
CASSEGGDTQYF
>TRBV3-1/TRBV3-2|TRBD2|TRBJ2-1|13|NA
TGTGCCAGCAGCCAGGGCACTAGCGGTGAGCAGTTCTTC
CASSQGTSGEQFF
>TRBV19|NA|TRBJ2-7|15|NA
TGTGCCAGTAGTATAGCTGGGGCCGATGCCTACGAGCAGTACTTC
CASSIAGADAYEQYF
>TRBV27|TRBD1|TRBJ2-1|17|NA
TGTGCCAGCAGTTTATCGCTCCGGGACAGCTCCTACAATGAGCAGTTCTTC
CASSLSLRDSSYNEQFF
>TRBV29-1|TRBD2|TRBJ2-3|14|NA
TGCAGCGTTGGGACTAGCGGTAGCACAGATACGCAGTATTTT
CSVGTSGSTDTQYF
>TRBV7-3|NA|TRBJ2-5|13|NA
TGTGCCAGCAGCAGAACAGCTCAGGAGACCCAGTACTTC
CASSRTAQETQYF
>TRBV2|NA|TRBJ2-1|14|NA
TGTGCCAGCGGGGAAGAGAACAGGGGAGGTGAGCAGTTCTTC
CASGEENRGGEQFF
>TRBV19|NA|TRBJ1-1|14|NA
TGTGCCAGTAGCCCCGACGGGGTTAGAACTGAAGCTTTCTTT
CASSPDGVRTEAFF
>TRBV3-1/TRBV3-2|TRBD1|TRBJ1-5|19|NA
TGTGCCAGCCCCCCATACGGCCCCTGGACAGGTTATAGCAATCAGCCCCAGCATTTT
CASPPYGPWTGYSNQPQHF
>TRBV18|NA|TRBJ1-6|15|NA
TGTGCCAGCTCACCACATAGTAACACGGGTTCACCCCTCCACTTT
CASSPHSNTGSPLHF
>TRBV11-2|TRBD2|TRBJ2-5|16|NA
TGTGCCAGCAGCTTCACTAGCGGAGCAACGGAAGAGACCCAGTACTTC
CASSFTSGATEETQYF
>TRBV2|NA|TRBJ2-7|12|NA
TGTGCCAGCAGTGAATGGGACTACGAGCAGTACTTC
CASSEWDYEQYF